This T cell receptor (beta chain) came from a study of T cell repertoires in cytomegalovirus infection. About the study: HLA-C-restricted CMV epitopes, recently identified, and well-studied HLA-B-restricted ones were used by the study. The public TCR beta signatures pointed to both CMV infection and matching HLA type. Study-level points and caveats: The ex vivo response was dominated by HLA-C-restricted CMV-specific TCR beta clonotypes. Of the TCR beta families, the public ones yielded a cumulative frequency that identified carriers of CMV plus the relevant HLA.

Trimming cost V 4 bases and J 3 bases, with 20 bases left between them. CDR1 is SEHNR and CDR2 is FQNEAQ in the germline V gene (reference sequence). The length of the CDR3 is 17 residues. TCRdb independently ran MiXCR on the reads; one entry per CDR3 protein. The sample includes about 350,000 distinct CDR3 sequences, approximately 35% of them seen just once. Points on this clonotype: Its antigen remains unidentified.

The J gene is TRBJ2-3, the V gene TRBV7-9; a possible D gene is TRBD1 (6 bases). This specimen was cultured PBMCs, taken from culture after CMV antigen stimulation. The clonotype comes from a human donor in good health (CMV status not recorded). Some clones in this sample may be carry-over from other donors' samples. The CDR3 sequence is CASSSIGGIEGTDTQYF. The CDR3 bases are TGTGCCAGCAGCTCTATTGGGGGCATCGAGGGGACAGATACGCAGTATTTT.